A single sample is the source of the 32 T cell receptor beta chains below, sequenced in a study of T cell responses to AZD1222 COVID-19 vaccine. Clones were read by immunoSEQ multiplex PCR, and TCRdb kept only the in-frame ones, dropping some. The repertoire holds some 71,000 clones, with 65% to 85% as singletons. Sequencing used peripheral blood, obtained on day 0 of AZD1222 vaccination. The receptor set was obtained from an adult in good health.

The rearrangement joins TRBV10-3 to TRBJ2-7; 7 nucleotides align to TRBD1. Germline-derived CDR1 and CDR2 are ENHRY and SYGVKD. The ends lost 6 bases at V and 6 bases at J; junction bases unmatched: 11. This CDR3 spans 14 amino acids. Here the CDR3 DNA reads TGTGCCATCAGCTATACGACAGGGTCGCGCGAGCAGTACTTC. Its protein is CAISYTTGSREQYF.

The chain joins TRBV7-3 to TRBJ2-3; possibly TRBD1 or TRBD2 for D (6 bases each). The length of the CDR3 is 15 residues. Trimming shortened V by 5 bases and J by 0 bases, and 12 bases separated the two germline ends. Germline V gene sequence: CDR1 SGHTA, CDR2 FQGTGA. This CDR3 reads CASSEGGPSTDTQYF. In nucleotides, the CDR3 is TGTGCCAGCAGCGAAGGGGGGCCGAGCACAGATACGCAGTATTTT.

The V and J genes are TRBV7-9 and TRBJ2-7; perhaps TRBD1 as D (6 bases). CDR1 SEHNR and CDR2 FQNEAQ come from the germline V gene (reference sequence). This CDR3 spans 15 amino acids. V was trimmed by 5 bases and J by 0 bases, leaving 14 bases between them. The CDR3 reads CASSQQGFGSYEQYF. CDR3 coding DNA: TGTGCCAGCAGCCAACAGGGTTTCGGCTCCTACGAGCAGTACTTC.

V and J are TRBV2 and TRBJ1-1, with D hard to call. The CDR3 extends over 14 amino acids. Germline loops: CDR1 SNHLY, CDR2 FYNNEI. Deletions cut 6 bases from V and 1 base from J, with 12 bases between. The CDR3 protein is CASRGFEGNTEAFF. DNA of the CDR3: TGTGCCAGCAGGGGATTTGAAGGGAACACTGAAGCTTTCTTT.

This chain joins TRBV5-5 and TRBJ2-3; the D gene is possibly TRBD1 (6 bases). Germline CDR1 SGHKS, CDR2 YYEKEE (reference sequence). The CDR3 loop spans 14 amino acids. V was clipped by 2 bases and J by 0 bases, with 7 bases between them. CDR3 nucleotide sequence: TGTGCCAGCAGCTTTGACAGGAGCACAGATACGCAGTATTTT. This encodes CASSFDRSTDTQYF. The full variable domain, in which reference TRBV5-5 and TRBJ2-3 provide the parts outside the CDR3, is DAGVTQSPTHLIKTRGQQVTLRCSPISGHKSVSWYQQVLGQGPQFIFQYYEKEERGRGNFPDRFSARQFPNYSSELNVNALLLGDSALYLCASSFDRSTDTQYFGPGTRLTVL.

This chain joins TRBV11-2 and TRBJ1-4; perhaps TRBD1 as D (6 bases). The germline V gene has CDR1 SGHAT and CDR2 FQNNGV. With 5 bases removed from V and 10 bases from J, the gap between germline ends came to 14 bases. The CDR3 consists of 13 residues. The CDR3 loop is CASSENREGKLFF. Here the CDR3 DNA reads TGTGCCAGCAGCGAAAACAGGGAAGGAAAACTGTTTTTT. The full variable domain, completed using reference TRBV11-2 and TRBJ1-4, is EAGVAQSPRYKIIEKRQSVAFWCNPISGHATLYWYQQILGQGPKLLIQFQNNGVVDDSQLPKDRFSAERLKGVDSTLKIQPAKLEDSAVYLCASSENREGKLFFGSGTQLSVL.

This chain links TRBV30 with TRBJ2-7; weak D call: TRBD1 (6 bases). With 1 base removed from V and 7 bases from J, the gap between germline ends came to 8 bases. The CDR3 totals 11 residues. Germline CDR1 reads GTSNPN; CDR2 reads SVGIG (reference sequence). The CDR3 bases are TGTGCCTGGAGTGGACAGGCTGAGCAGTACTTC. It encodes CAWSGQAEQYF.

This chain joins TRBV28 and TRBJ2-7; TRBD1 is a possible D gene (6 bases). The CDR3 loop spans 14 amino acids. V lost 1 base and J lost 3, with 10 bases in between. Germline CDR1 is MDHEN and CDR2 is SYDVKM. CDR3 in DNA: TGTGCCAGCAGTTTATCAGGGGCAGGCTACGAGCAGTACTTC. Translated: CASSLSGAGYEQYF. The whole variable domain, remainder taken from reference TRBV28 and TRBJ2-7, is DVKVTQSSRYLVKRTGEKVFLECVQDMDHENMFWYRQDPGLGLRLIYFSYDVKMKEKGDIPEGYSVSREKKERFSLILESASTNQTSMYLCASSLSGAGYEQYFGPGTRLTVT.

The CDR3 DNA follows: TGTGCCAGCAGCCCCTCCTGGACAGGGGACTATGGCTACACCTTC. Protein: CASSPSWTGDYGYTF. V is TRBV28 and J is TRBJ1-2; 9 bases agree with TRBD1. Trimming took 6 bases from V and 3 from J; bases not matched to a gene: 8. There are 15 residues in the CDR3. Germline V gives CDR1 MDHEN, CDR2 SYDVKM.

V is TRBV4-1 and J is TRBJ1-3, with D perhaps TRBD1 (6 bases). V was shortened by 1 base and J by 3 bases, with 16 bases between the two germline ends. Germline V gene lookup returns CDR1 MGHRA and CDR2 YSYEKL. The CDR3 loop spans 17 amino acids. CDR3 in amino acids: CASSQGRKGVFGNTIYF. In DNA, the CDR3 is TGCGCCAGCAGCCAAGGGAGAAAGGGGGTATTTGGAAACACCATATATTTT.

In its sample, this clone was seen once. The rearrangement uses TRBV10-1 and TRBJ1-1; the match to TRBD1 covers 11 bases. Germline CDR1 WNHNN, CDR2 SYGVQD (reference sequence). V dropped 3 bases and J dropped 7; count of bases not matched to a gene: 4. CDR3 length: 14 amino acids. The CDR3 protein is CASSDSGTGGEAFF. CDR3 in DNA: TGCGCCAGCAGTGATTCCGGGACAGGGGGTGAAGCTTTCTTT.

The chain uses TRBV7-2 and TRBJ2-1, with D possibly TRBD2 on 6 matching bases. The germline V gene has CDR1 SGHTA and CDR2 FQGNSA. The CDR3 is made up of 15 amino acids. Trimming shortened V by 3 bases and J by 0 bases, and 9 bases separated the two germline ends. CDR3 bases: TGTGCCAGCAGCTTCTCGGGACTCTCCTACAATGAGCAGTTCTTC. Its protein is CASSFSGLSYNEQFF.

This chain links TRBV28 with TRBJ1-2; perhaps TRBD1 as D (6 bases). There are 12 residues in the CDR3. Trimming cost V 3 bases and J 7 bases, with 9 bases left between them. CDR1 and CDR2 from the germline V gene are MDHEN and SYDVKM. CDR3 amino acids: CASSFGGGGYTF. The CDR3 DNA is TGTGCCAGCAGTTTTGGAGGGGGTGGCTACACCTTC.

The DNA for the CDR3 is TGTGCCAGCAGCAAAAGGCACCAGGAGGACACTGAAGCTTTCTTT. Translating gives CASSKRHQEDTEAFF. The chain links TRBV7-9 to TRBJ1-1; D is ambiguous. Germline CDR1 SEHNR, CDR2 FQNEAQ (reference sequence). The V gene lost 5 bases and the J gene lost 3 bases, with 16 bases spanning the gap. CDR3 length equals 15 residues.

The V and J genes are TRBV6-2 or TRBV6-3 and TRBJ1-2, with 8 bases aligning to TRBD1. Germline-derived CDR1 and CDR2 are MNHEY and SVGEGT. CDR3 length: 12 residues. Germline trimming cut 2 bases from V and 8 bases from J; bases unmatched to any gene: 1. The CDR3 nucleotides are TGTGCCAGCAGTTACGGACAGGGCGGCTACACCTTC. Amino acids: CASSYGQGGYTF.

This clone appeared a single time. CDR3 nucleotides: TGCGCCAGCAGCGAACAGGGGTTGAGGACTGAAGCTTTCTTT. It is translated as CASSEQGLRTEAFF. The rearrangement links TRBV4-1 to TRBJ1-1; 7 positions match TRBD1. Trimming removed 5 bases from V and 5 bases from J; junction bases left unmatched: 8. Germline V gives CDR1 MGHRA, CDR2 YSYEKL. The CDR3 sequence is 14 residues long.

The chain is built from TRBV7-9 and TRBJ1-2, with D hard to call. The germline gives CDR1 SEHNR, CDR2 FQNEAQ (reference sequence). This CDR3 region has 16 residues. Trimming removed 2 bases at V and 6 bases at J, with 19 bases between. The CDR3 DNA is TGTGCCAGCAGCTTAAATCCCTTTCGAGGCGGAGATGGCTACACCTTC. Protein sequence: CASSLNPFRGGDGYTF.

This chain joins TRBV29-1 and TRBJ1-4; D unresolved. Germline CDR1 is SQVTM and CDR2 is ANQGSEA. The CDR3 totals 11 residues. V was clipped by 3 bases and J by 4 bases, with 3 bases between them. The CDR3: CSVDLNEKLFF. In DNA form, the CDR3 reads TGCAGCGTTGATCTTAATGAAAAACTGTTTTTT.

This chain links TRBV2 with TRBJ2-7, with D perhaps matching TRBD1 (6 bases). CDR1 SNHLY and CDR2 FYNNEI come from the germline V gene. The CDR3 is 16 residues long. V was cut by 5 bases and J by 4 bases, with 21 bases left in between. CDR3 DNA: TGTGCCAGCAGTCCCGACAGGTGGTCGTGGGGTTACGAGCAGTACTTC. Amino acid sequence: CASSPDRWSWGYEQYF.

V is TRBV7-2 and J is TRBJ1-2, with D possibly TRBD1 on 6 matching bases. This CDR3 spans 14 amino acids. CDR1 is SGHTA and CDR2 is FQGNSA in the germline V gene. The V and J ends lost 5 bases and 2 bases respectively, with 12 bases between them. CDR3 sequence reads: CASSPGGQNYGYTF. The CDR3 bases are TGTGCCAGCAGCCCGGGGGGGCAGAACTATGGCTACACCTTC.

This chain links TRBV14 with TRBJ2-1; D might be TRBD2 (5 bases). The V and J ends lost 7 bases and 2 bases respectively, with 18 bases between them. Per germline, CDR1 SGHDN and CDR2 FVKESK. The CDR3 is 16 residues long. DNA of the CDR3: TGTGCCAGCAATCCCCAAGGACTTGGCCCCTACAATGAGCAGTTCTTC. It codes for CASNPQGLGPYNEQFF.

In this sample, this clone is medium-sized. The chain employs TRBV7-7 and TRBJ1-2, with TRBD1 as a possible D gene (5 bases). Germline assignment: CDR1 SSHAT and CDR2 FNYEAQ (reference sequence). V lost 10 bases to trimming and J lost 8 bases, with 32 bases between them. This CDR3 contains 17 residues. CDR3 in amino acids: CAKLLAGPEYGQWGYTF. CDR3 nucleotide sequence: TGTGCCAAGTTACTGGCAGGGCCCGAATATGGCCAATGGGGCTACACCTTC.

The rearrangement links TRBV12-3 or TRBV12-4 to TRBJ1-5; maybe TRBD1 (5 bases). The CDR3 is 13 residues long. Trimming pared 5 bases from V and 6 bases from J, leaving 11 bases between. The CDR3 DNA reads TGTGCCAGCAGTCAAGGGGAGCTTCAGCCCCAGCATTTT. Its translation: CASSQGELQPQHF.

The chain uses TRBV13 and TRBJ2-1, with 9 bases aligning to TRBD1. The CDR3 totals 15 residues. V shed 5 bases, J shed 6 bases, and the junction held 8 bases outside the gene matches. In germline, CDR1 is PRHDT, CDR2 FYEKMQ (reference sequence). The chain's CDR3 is CASSDSRTGVNEQFF. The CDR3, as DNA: TGTGCCAGCAGCGACTCTCGGACAGGGGTCAATGAGCAGTTCTTC. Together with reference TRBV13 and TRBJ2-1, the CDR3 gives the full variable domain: AAGVIQSPRHLIKEKRETATLKCYPIPRHDTVYWYQQGPGQDPQFLISFYEKMQSDKGSIPDRFSAQQFSDYHSELNMSSLELGDSALYFCASSDSRTGVNEQFFGPGTRLTVL.

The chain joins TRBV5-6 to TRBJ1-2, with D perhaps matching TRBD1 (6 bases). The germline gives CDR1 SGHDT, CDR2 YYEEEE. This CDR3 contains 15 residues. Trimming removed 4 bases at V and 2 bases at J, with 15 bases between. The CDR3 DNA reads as TGTGCCAGCAGCGCAACAGGGAAGGGAAACTATGGCTACACCTTC. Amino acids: CASSATGKGNYGYTF.

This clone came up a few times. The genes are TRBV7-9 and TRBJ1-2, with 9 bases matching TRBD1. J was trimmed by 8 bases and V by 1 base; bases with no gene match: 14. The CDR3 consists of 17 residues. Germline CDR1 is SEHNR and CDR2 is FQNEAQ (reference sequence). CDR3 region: CASSLEWTGASTRGYTF. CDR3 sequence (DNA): TGTGCCAGCAGCTTAGAGTGGACAGGGGCCTCTACGAGGGGCTACACCTTC.

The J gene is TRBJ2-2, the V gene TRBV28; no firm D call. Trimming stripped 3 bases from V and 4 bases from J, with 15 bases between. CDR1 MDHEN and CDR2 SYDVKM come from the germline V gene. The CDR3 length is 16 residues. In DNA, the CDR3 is TGTGCCAGCAGTTTCAACATATTTTCGGTCACCGGGGAGCTGTTTTTT. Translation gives CASSFNIFSVTGELFF. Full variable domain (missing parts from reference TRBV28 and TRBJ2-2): DVKVTQSSRYLVKRTGEKVFLECVQDMDHENMFWYRQDPGLGLRLIYFSYDVKMKEKGDIPEGYSVSREKKERFSLILESASTNQTSMYLCASSFNIFSVTGELFFGEGSRLTVL.

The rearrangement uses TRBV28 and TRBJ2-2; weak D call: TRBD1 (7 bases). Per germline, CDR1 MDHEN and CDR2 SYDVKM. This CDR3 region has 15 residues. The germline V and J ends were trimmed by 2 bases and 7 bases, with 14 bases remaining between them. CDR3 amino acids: CASSLGRGRYGELFF. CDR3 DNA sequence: TGTGCCAGCAGTTTAGGCAGGGGGAGGTACGGGGAGCTGTTTTTT.

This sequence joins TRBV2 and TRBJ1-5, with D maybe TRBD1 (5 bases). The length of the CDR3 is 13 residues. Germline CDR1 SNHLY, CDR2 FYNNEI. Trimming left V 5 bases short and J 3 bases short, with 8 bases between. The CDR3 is CASSPDTNQPQHF. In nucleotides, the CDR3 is TGTGCCAGCAGTCCGGACACCAATCAGCCCCAGCATTTT. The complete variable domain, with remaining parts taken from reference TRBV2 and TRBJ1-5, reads EPEVTQTPSHQVTQMGQEVILRCVPISNHLYFYWYRQILGQKVEFLVSFYNNEISEKSEIFDDQFSVERPDGSNFTLKIRSTKLEDSAMYFCASSPDTNQPQHFGDGTRLSIL.

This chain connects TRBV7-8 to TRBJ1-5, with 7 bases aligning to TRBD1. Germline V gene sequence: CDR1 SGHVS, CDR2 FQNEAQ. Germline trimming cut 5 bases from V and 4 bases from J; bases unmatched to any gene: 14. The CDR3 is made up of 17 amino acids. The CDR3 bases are TGTGCCAGCAGCCACCCCTGGAGAGGGGGCACTAATCAGCCCCAGCATTTT. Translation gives CASSHPWRGGTNQPQHF. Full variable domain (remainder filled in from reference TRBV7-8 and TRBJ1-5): GAGVSQSPRYKVAKRGQDVALRCDPISGHVSLFWYQQALGQGPEFLTYFQNEAQLDKSGLPSDRFFAERPEGSVSTLKIQRTQQEDSAVYLCASSHPWRGGTNQPQHFGDGTRLSIL.

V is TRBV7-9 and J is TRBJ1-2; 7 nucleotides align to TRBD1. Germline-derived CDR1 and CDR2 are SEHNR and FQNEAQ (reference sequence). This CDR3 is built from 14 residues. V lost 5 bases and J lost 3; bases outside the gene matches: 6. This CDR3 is CASSLDRVYYGYTF. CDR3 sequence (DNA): TGTGCCAGCAGCCTAGACAGGGTTTACTATGGCTACACCTTC. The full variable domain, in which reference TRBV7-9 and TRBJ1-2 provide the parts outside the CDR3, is DTGVSQNPRHKITKRGQNVTFRCDPISEHNRLYWYRQTLGQGPEFLTYFQNEAQLEKSRLLSDRFSAERPKGSFSTLEIQRTEQGDSAMYLCASSLDRVYYGYTFGSGTRLTVV.

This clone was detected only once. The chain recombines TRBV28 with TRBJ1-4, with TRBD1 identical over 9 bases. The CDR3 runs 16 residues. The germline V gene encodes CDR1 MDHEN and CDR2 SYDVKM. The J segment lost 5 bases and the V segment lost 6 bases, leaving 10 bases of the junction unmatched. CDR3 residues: CASRSTGGVYNEKLFF. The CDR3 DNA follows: TGTGCCAGCAGATCCACAGGGGGCGTCTACAATGAAAAACTGTTTTTT.